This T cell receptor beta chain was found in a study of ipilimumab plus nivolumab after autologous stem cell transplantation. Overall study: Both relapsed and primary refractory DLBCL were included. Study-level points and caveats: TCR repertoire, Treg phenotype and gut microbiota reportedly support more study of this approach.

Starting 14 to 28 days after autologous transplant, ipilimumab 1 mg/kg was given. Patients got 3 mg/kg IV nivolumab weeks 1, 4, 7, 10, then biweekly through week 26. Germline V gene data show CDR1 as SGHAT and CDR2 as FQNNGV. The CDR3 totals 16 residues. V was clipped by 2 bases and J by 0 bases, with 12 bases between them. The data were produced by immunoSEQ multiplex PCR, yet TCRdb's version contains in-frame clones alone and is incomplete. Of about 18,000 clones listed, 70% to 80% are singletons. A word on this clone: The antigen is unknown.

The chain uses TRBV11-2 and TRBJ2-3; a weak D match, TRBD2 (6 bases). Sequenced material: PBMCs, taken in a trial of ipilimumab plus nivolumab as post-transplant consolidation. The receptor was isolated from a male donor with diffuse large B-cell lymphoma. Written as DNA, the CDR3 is TGTGCCAGCAGCTTACTTGGCGGGGCTAGCACAGATACGCAGTATTTT. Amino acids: CASSLLGGASTDTQYF.